The clone carrying this T cell receptor beta chain has a count of ten or more. Germline V gene lookup returns CDR1 LGHDT and CDR2 YNNKEL (reference sequence). V shed 4 bases and J 8 bases; nucleotides not matched to a gene: 9. This CDR3 is built from 15 residues. The data originate from a study of blood T cell repertoires in COVID-19. At the level of the study: Acute and convalescent COVID-19 samples came from the United States, Italy and Spain.

Profiling relied on immunoSEQ multiplex PCR, and the TCRdb table lists in-frame clones only, not all of them. Among some 93,000 clones listed, 70% to 85% were seen once. The sequencing sample was made of peripheral blood. The chain employs TRBV3-1 (or the pseudogene TRBV3-2) and TRBJ1-4, with 8 positions matching TRBD1. This receptor was identified in a man in his 70s with acute or convalescent COVID-19. CDR3 bases: TGTGCCAGCAGCCCGAGGACAGGGATGAACGAAAAACTGTTTTTT. As protein: CASSPRTGMNEKLFF.